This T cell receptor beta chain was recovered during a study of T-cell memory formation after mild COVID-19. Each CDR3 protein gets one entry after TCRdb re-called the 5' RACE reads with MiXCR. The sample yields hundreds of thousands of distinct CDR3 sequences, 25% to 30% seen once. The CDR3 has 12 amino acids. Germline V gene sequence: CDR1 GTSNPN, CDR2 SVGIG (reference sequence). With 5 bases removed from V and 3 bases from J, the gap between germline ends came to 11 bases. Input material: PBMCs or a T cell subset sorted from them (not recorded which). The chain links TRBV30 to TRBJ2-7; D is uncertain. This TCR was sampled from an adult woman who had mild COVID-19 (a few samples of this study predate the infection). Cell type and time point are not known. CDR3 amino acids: CAWRRTVYEQYF. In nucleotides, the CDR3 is TGTGCCTGGCGCAGGACCGTCTACGAGCAGTACTTC.